This note documents a single T cell receptor (beta chain) sequence. The data were produced by immunoSEQ multiplex PCR, yet TCRdb's version contains in-frame clones alone and is incomplete. The sample yields about 180,000 clones, about 85% seen once. V was pared by 5 bases and J by 6 bases, with 13 bases between. From germline, CDR1 is SGHTA and CDR2 FQGTGA. The CDR3 runs 14 residues. The data stem from a study of blood T cell repertoires in COVID-19. J is TRBJ2-2 and V is TRBV7-3, with D maybe TRBD1 (5 bases). The sequence was collected from a person aged 65 to 85 with COVID-19, enrolled during active disease. Sequences were obtained from peripheral blood. As DNA, the CDR3 is TGTGCCAGCAGCCCCACAGACAGTCCCGGGGAGCTGTTTTTT. Translated, it gives CASSPTDSPGELFF.